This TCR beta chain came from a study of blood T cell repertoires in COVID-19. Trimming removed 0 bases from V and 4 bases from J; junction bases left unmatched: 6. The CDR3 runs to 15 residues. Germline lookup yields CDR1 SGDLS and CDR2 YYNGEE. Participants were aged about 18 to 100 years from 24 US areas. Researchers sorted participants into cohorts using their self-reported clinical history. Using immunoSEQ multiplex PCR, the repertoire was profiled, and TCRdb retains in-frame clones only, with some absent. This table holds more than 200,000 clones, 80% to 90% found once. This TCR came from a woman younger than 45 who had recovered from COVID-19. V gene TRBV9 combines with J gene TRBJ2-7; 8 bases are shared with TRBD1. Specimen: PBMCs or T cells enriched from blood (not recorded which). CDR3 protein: CASSVASGGRYEQYF. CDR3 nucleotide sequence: TGTGCCAGCAGCGTAGCGTCAGGGGGCAGATACGAGCAGTACTTC.